Sequencing of this TCR beta chain was carried out in a study of PD-L1 blockade in urothelial cancer. In its sample, this clone was seen once. The V gene lost 0 bases and the J gene lost 1 base, with 3 bases spanning the gap. This CDR3 has 13 amino acids. Germline V gives CDR1 SGHDT, CDR2 YYEEEE. Every PCR got spiked synthetic TCR analog templates. Method: immunoSEQ multiplex PCR; TCRdb's copy keeps in-frame clones and lacks some. The sample carries more than 35,000 clones, 82% recorded once. The rearrangement links TRBV5-6 to TRBJ2-3, with D uncertain. The origin of this receptor is a man in his 70s with urothelial cancer. The sample here was PBMCs, taken around atezolizumab (anti-PD-L1) treatment. The CDR3 DNA sequence: TGTGCCAGCAGCTTGGTAGGCACAGATACGCAGTATTTT. This encodes CASSLVGTDTQYF.